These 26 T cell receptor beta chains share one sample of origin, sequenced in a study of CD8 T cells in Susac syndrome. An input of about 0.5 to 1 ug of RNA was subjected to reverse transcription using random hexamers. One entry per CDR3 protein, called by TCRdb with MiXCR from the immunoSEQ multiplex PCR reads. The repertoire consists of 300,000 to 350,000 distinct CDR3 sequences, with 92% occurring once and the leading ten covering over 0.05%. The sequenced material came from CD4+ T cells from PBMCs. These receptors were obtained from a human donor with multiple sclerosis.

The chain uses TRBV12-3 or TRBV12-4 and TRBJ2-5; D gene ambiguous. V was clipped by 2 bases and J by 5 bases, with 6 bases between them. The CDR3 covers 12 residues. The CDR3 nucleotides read TGTGCCAGCAGTTTAATGGCGGAGACCCAGTACTTC. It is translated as CASSLMAETQYF.

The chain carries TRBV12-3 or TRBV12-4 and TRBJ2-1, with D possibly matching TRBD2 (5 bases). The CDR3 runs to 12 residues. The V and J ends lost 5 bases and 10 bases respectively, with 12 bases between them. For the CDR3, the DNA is TGTGCCAGCAGTAGCACTAGAATGGAGCAGTTCTTC. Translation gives CASSSTRMEQFF.

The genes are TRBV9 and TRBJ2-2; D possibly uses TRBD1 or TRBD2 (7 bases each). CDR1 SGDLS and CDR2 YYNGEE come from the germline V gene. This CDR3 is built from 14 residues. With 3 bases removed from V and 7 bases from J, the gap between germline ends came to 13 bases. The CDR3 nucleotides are TGTGCCAGCAGCGGACAGGGAGGGGTCGGGGAGCTGTTTTTT. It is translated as CASSGQGGVGELFF.

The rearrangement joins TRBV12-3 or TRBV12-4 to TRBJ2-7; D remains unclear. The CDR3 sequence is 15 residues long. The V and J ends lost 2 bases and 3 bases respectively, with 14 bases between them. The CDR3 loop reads CASSLRLGVYYEQYF. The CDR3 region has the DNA TGTGCCAGCAGTTTAAGATTAGGCGTTTACTACGAGCAGTACTTC.

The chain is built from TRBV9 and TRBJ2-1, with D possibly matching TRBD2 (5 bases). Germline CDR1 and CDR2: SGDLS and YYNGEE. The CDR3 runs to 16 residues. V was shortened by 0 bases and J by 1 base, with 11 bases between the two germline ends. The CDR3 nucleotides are TGTGCCAGCAGCGTAGCGAACCTAGCTTCCTACAATGAGCAGTTCTTC. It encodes CASSVANLASYNEQFF.

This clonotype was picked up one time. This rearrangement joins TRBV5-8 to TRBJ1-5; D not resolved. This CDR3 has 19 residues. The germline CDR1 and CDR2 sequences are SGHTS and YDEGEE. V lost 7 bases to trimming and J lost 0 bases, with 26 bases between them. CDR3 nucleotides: TGTGCCAGCCGTCCAGTGTTTGGCTGGGCAACTGATAGCAATCAGCCCCAGCATTTT. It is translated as CASRPVFGWATDSNQPQHF. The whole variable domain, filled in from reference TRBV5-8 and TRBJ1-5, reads EAGVTQSPTHLIKTRGQQATLRCSPISGHTSVYWYQQALGLGLQFLLWYDEGEERNRGNFPPRFSGRQFPNYSSELNVNALELEDSALYLCASRPVFGWATDSNQPQHFGDGTRLSIL.

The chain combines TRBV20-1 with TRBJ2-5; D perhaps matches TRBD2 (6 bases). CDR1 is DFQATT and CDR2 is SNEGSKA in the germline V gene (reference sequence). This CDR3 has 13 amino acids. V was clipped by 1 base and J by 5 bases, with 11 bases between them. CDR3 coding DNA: TGCAGTGCTAGAGTGGGGGGACGGGAGACCCAGTACTTC. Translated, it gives CSARVGGRETQYF.

CDR3 amino acids: CAIGLGGLAGGASYNEQFF. CDR3 nucleotides: TGTGCCATCGGCCTTGGGGGACTAGCGGGAGGGGCCTCCTACAATGAGCAGTTCTTC. The chain is built from TRBV10-3 and TRBJ2-1; 16 nucleotides line up with TRBD2. The CDR3 length is 19 residues. The V gene end was trimmed by 8 bases and the J gene end by 0 bases; junction bases not matched to a gene: 10. CDR1 is ENHRY and CDR2 is SYGVKD in the germline V gene.

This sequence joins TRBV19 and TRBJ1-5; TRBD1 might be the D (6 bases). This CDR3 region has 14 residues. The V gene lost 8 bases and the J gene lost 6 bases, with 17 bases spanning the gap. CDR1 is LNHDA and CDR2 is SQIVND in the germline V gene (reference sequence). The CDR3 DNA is TGTGCCAGTGATTCGGGGGGCTTCCTTCAGCCCCAGCATTTT. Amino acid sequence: CASDSGGFLQPQHF.

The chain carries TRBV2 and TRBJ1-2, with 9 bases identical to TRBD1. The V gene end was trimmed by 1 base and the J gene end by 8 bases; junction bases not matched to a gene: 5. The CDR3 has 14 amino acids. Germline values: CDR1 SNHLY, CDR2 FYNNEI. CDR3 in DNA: TGTGCCAGCAGTGAAGTACAGGGGGCGTCCGGCTACACCTTC. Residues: CASSEVQGASGYTF.

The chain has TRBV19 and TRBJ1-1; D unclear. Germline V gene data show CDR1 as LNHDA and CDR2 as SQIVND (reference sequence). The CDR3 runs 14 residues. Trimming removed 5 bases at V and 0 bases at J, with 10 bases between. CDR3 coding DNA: TGTGCCAGTAGTGGGAGGGTCATGAACACTGAAGCTTTCTTT. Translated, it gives CASSGRVMNTEAFF.

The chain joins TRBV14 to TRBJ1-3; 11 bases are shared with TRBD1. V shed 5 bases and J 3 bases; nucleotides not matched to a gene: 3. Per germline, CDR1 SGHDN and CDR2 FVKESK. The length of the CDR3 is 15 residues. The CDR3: CASSGTGGLGNTIYF. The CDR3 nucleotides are TGTGCCAGCAGCGGGACAGGGGGTCTTGGAAACACCATATATTTT.

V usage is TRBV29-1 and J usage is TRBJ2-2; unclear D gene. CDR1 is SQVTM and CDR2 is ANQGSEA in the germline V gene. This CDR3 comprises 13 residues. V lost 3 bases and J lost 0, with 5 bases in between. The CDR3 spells CSVERSNTGELFF. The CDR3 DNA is TGCAGCGTTGAGCGGTCGAACACCGGGGAGCTGTTTTTT.

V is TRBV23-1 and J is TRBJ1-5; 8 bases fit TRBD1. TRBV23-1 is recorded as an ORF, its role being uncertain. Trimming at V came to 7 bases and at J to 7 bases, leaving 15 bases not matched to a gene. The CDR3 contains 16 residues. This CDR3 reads CASTTFDQGARQPQHF. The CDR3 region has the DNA TGCGCCAGCACCACGTTCGATCAGGGGGCACGGCAGCCCCAGCATTTT.

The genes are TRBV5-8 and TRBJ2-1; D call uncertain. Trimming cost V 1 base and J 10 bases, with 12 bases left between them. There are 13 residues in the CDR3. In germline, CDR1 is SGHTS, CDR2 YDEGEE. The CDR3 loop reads CASSLFGHPEQFF. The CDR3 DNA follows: TGTGCCAGCAGCTTGTTCGGCCATCCGGAGCAGTTCTTC.

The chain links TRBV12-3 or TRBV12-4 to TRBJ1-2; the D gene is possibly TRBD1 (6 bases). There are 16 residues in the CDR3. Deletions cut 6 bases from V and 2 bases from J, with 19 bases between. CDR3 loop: CASSMGGELTNYGYTF. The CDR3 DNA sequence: TGTGCCAGCAGCATGGGGGGCGAATTGACGAACTATGGCTACACCTTC.

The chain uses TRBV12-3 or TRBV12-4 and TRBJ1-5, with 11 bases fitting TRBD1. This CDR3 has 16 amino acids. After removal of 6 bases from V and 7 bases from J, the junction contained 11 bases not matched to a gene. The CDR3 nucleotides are TGTGCCAGCAGCTGGACACGGACAGGGGGCGTACAGCCCCAGCATTTT. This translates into CASSWTRTGGVQPQHF.

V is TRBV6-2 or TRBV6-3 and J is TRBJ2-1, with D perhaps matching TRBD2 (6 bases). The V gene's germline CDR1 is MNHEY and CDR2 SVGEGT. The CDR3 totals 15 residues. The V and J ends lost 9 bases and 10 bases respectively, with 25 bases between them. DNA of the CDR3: TGTGCCAGTTCAGAGGGGAGGCCCCTTGGGGAGGAGCAGTTCTTC. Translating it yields CASSEGRPLGEEQFF.

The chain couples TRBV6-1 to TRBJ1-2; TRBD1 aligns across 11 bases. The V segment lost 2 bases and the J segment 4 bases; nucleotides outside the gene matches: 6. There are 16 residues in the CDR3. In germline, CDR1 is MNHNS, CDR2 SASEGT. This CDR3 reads CASSERTGGRGYGYTF. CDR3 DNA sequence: TGTGCCAGCAGTGAAAGGACAGGGGGCAGGGGCTATGGCTACACCTTC.

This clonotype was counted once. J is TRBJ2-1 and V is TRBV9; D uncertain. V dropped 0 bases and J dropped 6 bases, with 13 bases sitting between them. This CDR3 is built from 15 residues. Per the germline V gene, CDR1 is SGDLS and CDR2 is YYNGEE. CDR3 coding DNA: TGTGCCAGCAGCGTAGTGGGTGTGGGCCTCAATGAGCAGTTCTTC. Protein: CASSVVGVGLNEQFF.

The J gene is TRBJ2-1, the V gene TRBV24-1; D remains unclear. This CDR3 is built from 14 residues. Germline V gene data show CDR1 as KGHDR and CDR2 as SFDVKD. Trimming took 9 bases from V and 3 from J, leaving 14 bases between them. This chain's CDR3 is CATASSPSYNEQFF. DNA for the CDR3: TGTGCCACCGCCTCGTCCCCGAGCTACAATGAGCAGTTCTTC.

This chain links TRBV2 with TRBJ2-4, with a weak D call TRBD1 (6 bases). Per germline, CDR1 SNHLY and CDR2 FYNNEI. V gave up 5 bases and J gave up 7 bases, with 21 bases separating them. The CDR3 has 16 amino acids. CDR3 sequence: CASSHRQAAPKNIQYF. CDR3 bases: TGTGCCAGCAGTCACCGACAGGCGGCCCCTAAGAACATTCAGTACTTC.

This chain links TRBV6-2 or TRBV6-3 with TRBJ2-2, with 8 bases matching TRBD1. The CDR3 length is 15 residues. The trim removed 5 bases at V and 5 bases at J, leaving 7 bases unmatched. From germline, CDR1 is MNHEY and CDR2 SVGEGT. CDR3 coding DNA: TGTGCCAGCAGTCGCCCTCGGACAGGGACCGGGGAGCTGTTTTTT. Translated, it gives CASSRPRTGTGELFF.

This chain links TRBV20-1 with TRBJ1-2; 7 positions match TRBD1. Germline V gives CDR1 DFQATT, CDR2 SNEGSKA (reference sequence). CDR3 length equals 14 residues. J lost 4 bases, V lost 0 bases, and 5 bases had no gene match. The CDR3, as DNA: TGCAGTGCTAGAGAGTCCGGGACAGCCTATGGCTACACCTTC. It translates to CSARESGTAYGYTF.

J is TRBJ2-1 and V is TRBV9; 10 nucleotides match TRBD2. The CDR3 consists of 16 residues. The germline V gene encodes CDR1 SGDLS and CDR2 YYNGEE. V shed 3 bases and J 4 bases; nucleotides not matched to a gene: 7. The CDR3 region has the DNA TGTGCCAGCAGCGGCAGAGCGGGAGGGCCATACAATGAGCAGTTCTTC. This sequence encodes CASSGRAGGPYNEQFF.

CDR3 protein: CASSQGVITSPLHF. CDR3 DNA sequence: TGTGCCAGCAGCCAGGGTGTCATAACTTCACCCCTCCACTTT. The rearrangement uses TRBV3-1 and TRBJ1-6; no reliable D call. Germline assignment: CDR1 LGHDT and CDR2 YNNKEL (reference sequence). The length of the CDR3 is 14 residues. Trimming cost V 3 bases and J 9 bases, with 12 bases left between them.